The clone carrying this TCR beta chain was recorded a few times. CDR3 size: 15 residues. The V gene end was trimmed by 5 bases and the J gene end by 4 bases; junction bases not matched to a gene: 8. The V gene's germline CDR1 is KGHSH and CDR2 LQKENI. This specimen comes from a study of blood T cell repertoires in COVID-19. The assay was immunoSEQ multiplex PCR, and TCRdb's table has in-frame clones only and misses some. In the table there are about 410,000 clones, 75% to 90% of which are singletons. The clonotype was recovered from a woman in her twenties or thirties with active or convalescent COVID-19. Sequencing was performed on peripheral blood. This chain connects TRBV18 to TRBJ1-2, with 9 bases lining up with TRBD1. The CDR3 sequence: CASSKGTGIGYGYTF. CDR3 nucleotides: TGTGCCAGCTCAAAGGGGACAGGGATAGGCTATGGCTACACCTTC.